This T cell receptor (beta chain) was recorded in a study of blood T cell repertoires in COVID-19. About the research overall: Samples of COVID-19 (acute and convalescent) were obtained from the United States, Italy and Spain.

Authors' processing steps: Researchers report that nucleated cell counts were estimated from reference gene primer amplification. Assay used: immunoSEQ multiplex PCR; TCRdb lists only in-frame clones, some missing. The V and J calls and clone size were taken over from that table, and D and trimming were inferred from the DNA. The sample contains under 350,000 clones, 90% of which appear only once. With respect to this clone: At the DNA level, this CDR3 is encoded by other sequences in the same sample as well.

V was clipped by 0 bases and J by 5 bases, with 10 bases between them. This CDR3 has 14 amino acids. The germline V gene encodes CDR1 KGHSH and CDR2 LQKENI. Allocation to cohorts depended on clinical history reported by the participants. Recovered status applied to Cohort 3 donors who had two consecutive negative PCRs. It also applied to those with clearance or with symptom resolution. J is TRBJ2-5 and V is TRBV18, with D possibly matching TRBD2 (5 bases). The sample taken for sequencing was PBMCs or T cells enriched from blood (not recorded which). This sequence originates from a man between 60 and 75 years old who had recovered from COVID-19. This CDR3 is CASSPPGSSETQYF. The CDR3 nucleotides are TGTGCCAGCTCACCACCGGGGAGTTCCGAGACCCAGTACTTC. Together with reference TRBV18 and TRBJ2-5, the CDR3 gives the full variable domain: NAGVMQNPRHLVRRRGQEARLRCSPMKGHSHVYWYRQLPEEGLKFMVYLQKENIIDESGMPKERFSAEFPKEGPSILRIQQVVRGDSAAYFCASSPPGSSETQYFGPGTRLLVL.